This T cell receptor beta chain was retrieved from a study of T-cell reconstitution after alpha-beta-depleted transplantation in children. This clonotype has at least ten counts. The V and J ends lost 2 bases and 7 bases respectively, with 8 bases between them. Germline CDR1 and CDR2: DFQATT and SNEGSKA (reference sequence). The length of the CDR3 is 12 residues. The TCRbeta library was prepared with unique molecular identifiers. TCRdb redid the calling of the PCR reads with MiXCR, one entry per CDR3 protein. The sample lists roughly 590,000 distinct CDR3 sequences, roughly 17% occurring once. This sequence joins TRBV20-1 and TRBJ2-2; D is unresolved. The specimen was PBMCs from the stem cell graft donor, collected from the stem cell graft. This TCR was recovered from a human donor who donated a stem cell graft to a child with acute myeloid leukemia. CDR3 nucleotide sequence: TGCAGTGCTAGACCGCCTTTCGGGGAGCTGTTTTTT. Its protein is CSARPPFGELFF.